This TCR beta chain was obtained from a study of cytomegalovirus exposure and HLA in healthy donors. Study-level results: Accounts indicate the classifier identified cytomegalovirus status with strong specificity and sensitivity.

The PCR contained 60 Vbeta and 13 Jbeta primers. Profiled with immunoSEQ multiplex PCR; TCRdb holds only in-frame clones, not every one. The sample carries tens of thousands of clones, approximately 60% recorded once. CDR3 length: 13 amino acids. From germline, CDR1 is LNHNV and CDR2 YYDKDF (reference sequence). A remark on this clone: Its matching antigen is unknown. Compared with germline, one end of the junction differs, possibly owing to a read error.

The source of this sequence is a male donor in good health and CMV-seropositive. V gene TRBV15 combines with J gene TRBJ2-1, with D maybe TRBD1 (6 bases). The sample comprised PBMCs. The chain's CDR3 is CATSRAPPAGELF. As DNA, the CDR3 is TGTGCCACCAGCAGAGCCCCCCCTGCAGGGGAGCTCTTC. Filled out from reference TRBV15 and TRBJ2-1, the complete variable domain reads DAMVIQNPRYQVTQFGKPVTLSCSQTLNHNVMYWYQQKSSQAPKLLFHYYDKDFNNEADTPDNFQSRRPNTSFCFLDIRSPGLGDTAMYLCATSRAPPAGELFGPGTRLTVL.